This T cell receptor (beta chain) was identified in a study of glioma-infiltrating T cells after dendritic cell vaccination. The immunoSEQ assay amplified TCRB CDR3 from up to roughly 2 ug DNA. TCRdb's copy holds only in-frame clones and misses some; the assay was immunoSEQ multiplex PCR. The table shows about 64,000 clones, with approximately 78% occurring only once. From germline, CDR1 is SGHNT and CDR2 YENEEA. V shed 8 bases and J shed 4 bases, with 9 bases lying between them. This CDR3 comprises 12 residues. Concerning this clone: The sample holds other DNA sequences that translate to the same CDR3.

This specimen consisted of blood, obtained before dendritic cell vaccination. V is TRBV11-3 and J is TRBJ2-1, with D perhaps matching TRBD2 (5 bases). This receptor was taken from a human donor with glioblastoma. The CDR3 DNA is TGTGCCAGCTCAAGGGAGTACAATGAGCAGTTCTTC. Protein: CASSREYNEQFF.